These 25 T cell receptor beta chains were all obtained from the same sample, sequenced in a study of blood T cell repertoires in COVID-19. The table came from immunoSEQ multiplex PCR; TCRdb's copy has only in-frame clones and leaves some out. The sample has 25,000 to 35,000 clones; over 75% are singletons. The sequenced material came from peripheral blood. These receptors were obtained from a man in his 70s with active COVID-19.

The V gene is TRBV5-3, the J gene TRBJ2-7; possible D gene TRBD2, 5 bases. TRBV5-3 is an ORF; its function is uncertain. The CDR3 sequence is 14 residues long. V was pared by 1 base and J by 4 bases, with 12 bases between. CDR3 protein: CARSLLEDLYEQYF. The CDR3 nucleotides read TGTGCCAGAAGCTTGTTGGAGGATCTATACGAGCAGTACTTC.

Concerning this clone itself: An end of the junction does not agree with germline; a read error may underlie this. The gene calls are TRBV7-6 and TRBJ2-3; 9 positions match TRBD2. From germline, CDR1 is SGHVS and CDR2 FNYEAQ. There are 16 residues in the CDR3. CDR3 sequence reads: CASSLAAGGSRDTQYF. The CDR3 DNA is TGTGCCAGCAGCTTAGCAGCGGGGGGTAGCAGAGATACGCAGTATTTT.

This chain uses TRBV7-9 with TRBJ2-2, with D maybe TRBD1 (5 bases). The CDR3 consists of 17 residues. V dropped 5 bases and J dropped 1 base, with 17 bases sitting between them. CDR1 is SEHNR, CDR2 FQNEAQ, per germline (reference sequence). DNA for the CDR3: TGTGCCAGCAGCCATCCTTCAGGGTTACGGAACACCGGGGAGCTGTTTTTT. As protein: CASSHPSGLRNTGELFF.

J is TRBJ1-6 and V is TRBV18; D is uncertain. The CDR3 has 14 residues. Germline CDR1 and CDR2: KGHSH and LQKENI. The V end was cut by 2 bases, the J end by 9 bases, with 11 bases between. The chain's CDR3 is CASSPAGEGSPLHF. CDR3 nucleotide sequence: TGTGCCAGCTCACCAGCGGGTGAGGGTTCACCCCTCCACTTT.

The chain recombines TRBV5-1 with TRBJ2-3; 7 bases line up with TRBD2. CDR1 is SGHRS, CDR2 YFSETQ, per germline. The CDR3 runs to 14 residues. V shed 0 bases and J 5 bases; nucleotides not matched to a gene: 3. CDR3 protein: CASSLAGGKDTQYF. Here the CDR3 DNA reads TGCGCCAGCAGCTTGGCCGGGGGGAAAGATACGCAGTATTTT.

This sequence joins TRBV6-5 and TRBJ2-5; 7 bases match TRBD1. The length of the CDR3 is 15 residues. Germline V gives CDR1 MNHEY, CDR2 SVGAGI. V was clipped by 6 bases and J by 5 bases; unmatched bases: 12. CDR3 region: CASSSFDRVVETQYF. The DNA for the CDR3 is TGTGCCAGCAGCTCCTTCGACAGGGTGGTCGAGACCCAGTACTTC.

The chain is built from TRBV6-4 and TRBJ1-5; 8 nucleotides align to TRBD1. The CDR3 sequence is 19 residues long. Germline V gene lookup returns CDR1 MRHNA and CDR2 SNTAGT. With 4 bases clipped from V and 0 bases from J, the junction kept 14 bases outside the gene matches. Written as DNA, the CDR3 is TGTGCCAGCAGTGTCTCGGGACAGGAGGTCCTATATAGCAATCAGCCCCAGCATTTT. This translates into CASSVSGQEVLYSNQPQHF.

This sequence joins TRBV30 and TRBJ2-3; 7 nucleotides agree with TRBD2. Germline CDR1 and CDR2: GTSNPN and SVGIG (reference sequence). This CDR3 comprises 14 residues. V gave up 2 bases and J gave up 2 bases; unmatched junction bases: 4. CDR3 sequence: CAWSMGGNTDTQYF. The CDR3 coding sequence is TGTGCCTGGAGTATGGGGGGGAACACAGATACGCAGTATTTT. Full variable domain (rest looked up from reference TRBV30 and TRBJ2-3): SQTIHQWPATLVQPVGSPLSLECTVEGTSNPNLYWYRQAAGRGLQLLFYSVGIGQISSEVPQNLSASRPQDRQFILSSKKLLLSDSGFYLCAWSMGGNTDTQYFGPGTRLTVL.

V is TRBV24-1 and J is TRBJ2-5; TRBD1 matches 8 bases. This CDR3 is 16 amino acids long. V lost 3 bases, J lost 5 bases, and 10 bases stayed unmatched. CDR1 KGHDR and CDR2 SFDVKD come from the germline V gene. DNA for the CDR3: TGTGCCACCAGTGATCAGGACAGGGCAAGGGGGGAGACCCAGTACTTC. This codes for CATSDQDRARGETQYF.

The chain links TRBV18 to TRBJ2-7, with D possibly being TRBD1 (6 bases). The germline CDR1 and CDR2 sequences are KGHSH and LQKENI. The CDR3 runs to 12 residues. V was shortened by 5 bases and J by 5 bases, with 10 bases between the two germline ends. Written as DNA, the CDR3 is TGTGCCAGCTCATCAAACAGGGACGAGCAGTACTTC. Amino acid sequence: CASSSNRDEQYF.

This chain connects TRBV5-1 to TRBJ2-7; TRBD2 matches at 7 bases. The CDR3 is 16 amino acids. Germline V gives CDR1 SGHRS, CDR2 YFSETQ. V trimming: 0 bases; J trimming: 0 bases; junction bases outside the gene matches: 6. The CDR3 region has the DNA TGCGCCAGCAGCTTGGAAGCAGGGAGGGGCTCCTACGAGCAGTACTTC. Protein: CASSLEAGRGSYEQYF.

This chain links TRBV5-1 with TRBJ2-7, with D perhaps TRBD1 (5 bases). Germline CDR1 reads SGHRS; CDR2 reads YFSETQ. The germline V and J ends were trimmed by 3 bases and 0 bases, with 10 bases remaining between them. The CDR3 covers 14 residues. The CDR3 DNA is TGCGCCAGCAGCTCAGGGTGGGGCTCCTACGAGCAGTACTTC. Translating gives CASSSGWGSYEQYF.

V and J are TRBV30 and TRBJ2-5, with 7 nucleotides matching TRBD2. The germline V gene encodes CDR1 GTSNPN and CDR2 SVGIG (reference sequence). This CDR3 has 12 residues. Trimming took 3 bases from V and 5 from J; bases not matched to a gene: 3. DNA of the CDR3: TGTGCCTGGAGGACCGGGAGGGAGACCCAGTACTTC. It encodes CAWRTGRETQYF.

The rearrangement links TRBV29-1 to TRBJ2-3; 8 bases are shared with TRBD1. This CDR3 is 14 amino acids long. V trimming: 5 bases; J trimming: 1 base; junction bases outside the gene matches: 5. The germline V gene encodes CDR1 SQVTM and CDR2 ANQGSEA. CDR3 sequence: CSVSGQVGTDTQYF. Here the CDR3 DNA reads TGCAGCGTTTCGGGACAGGTGGGCACAGATACGCAGTATTTT.

Here the CDR3 DNA reads TGCGCCAGCAGCTTGGAAGGGGGCCAGTCCTACAATGAGCAGTTCTTC. Translation gives CASSLEGGQSYNEQFF. The chain recombines TRBV5-1 with TRBJ2-1; 7 positions match TRBD1. The length of the CDR3 is 16 residues. Germline CDR1 SGHRS, CDR2 YFSETQ. J was trimmed by 1 base and V by 0 bases; bases with no gene match: 4.

This clone has only a few counts. The chain links TRBV5-1 to TRBJ1-3, with unresolved D. V gave up 4 bases and J gave up 0 bases, with 8 bases separating them. Germline V gene lookup returns CDR1 SGHRS and CDR2 YFSETQ. The CDR3 contains 14 residues. In DNA, the CDR3 is TGCGCCAGCAGCCCGGTGAGCTCTGGAAACACCATATATTTT. This gives the protein CASSPVSSGNTIYF.

The CDR3 DNA sequence: TGCGCCAGCAGCTTAGACCCGACTAAGCAGTACTTC. Translated: CASSLDPTKQYF. The rearrangement uses TRBV5-1 and TRBJ2-7; tentative D call: TRBD2 (5 bases). Germline V gene lookup returns CDR1 SGHRS and CDR2 YFSETQ. The CDR3 loop spans 12 amino acids. The ends were cut back, 2 bases at V and 8 bases at J, with 11 bases in the middle. Drawing the rest from reference TRBV5-1 and TRBJ2-7, the complete variable domain is KAGVTQTPRYLIKTRGQQVTLSCSPISGHRSVSWYQQTPGQGLQFLFEYFSETQRNKGNFPGRFSGRQFSNSRSEMNVSTLELGDSALYLCASSLDPTKQYFGPGTRLTVT.

This chain connects TRBV9 to TRBJ2-7, with 13 bases aligning to TRBD2. Germline CDR1 reads SGDLS; CDR2 reads YYNGEE. The CDR3 spans 15 residues. V shed 4 bases, J shed 2 bases, and the junction held 3 bases outside the gene matches. The DNA for the CDR3 is TGTGCCAGCAGCCTAGGGACTAGCGGGGCCTACGAGCAGTACTTC. As protein: CASSLGTSGAYEQYF.

The rearrangement links TRBV9 to TRBJ2-7, with D possibly being TRBD2 (5 bases). There are 15 residues in the CDR3. Germline lookup yields CDR1 SGDLS and CDR2 YYNGEE. V was clipped by 0 bases and J by 4 bases, with 14 bases between them. DNA of the CDR3: TGTGCCAGCAGCGTAGGAGGGAAAGGATCGTACGAGCAGTACTTC. It yields the protein CASSVGGKGSYEQYF.

The chain combines TRBV5-4 with TRBJ2-1, with D tentatively TRBD2 (6 bases). Germline V gene lookup returns CDR1 SGHNT and CDR2 YYREEE (reference sequence). CDR3 length: 15 amino acids. V was clipped by 0 bases and J by 5 bases, with 12 bases between them. The CDR3 here is CASSLGTIRNNEQFF. The CDR3 DNA reads as TGTGCCAGCAGCTTGGGGACTATCAGAAACAATGAGCAGTTCTTC.

This clone occurred once. This sequence joins TRBV11-2 and TRBJ2-5; 8 bases are a match to TRBD2. This CDR3 is built from 17 residues. V shed 0 bases, J shed 2 bases, and the junction held 8 bases outside the gene matches. Germline V CDR1 and CDR2: SGHAT, FQNNGV. This chain's CDR3 is CASSLDPSGGGQETQYF. CDR3 sequence (DNA): TGTGCCAGCAGCTTAGATCCGAGCGGGGGTGGACAAGAGACCCAGTACTTC.

V usage is TRBV12-3 or TRBV12-4 and J usage is TRBJ2-5; weak D call: TRBD1 (5 bases). This CDR3 contains 13 residues. V was clipped by 5 bases and J by 4 bases, with 11 bases between them. CDR3 region: CASSQGASETQYF. In nucleotides, the CDR3 is TGTGCCAGCAGTCAAGGGGCCTCAGAGACCCAGTACTTC.

This clone was detected once. V usage is TRBV5-1 and J usage is TRBJ1-4; 9 bases map to TRBD1. From germline, CDR1 is SGHRS and CDR2 YFSETQ. Trimming at V came to 0 bases and at J to 7 bases, leaving 10 bases not matched to a gene. CDR3 length: 17 residues. The CDR3 DNA sequence: TGCGCCAGCAGCTTGGCCTCCGGACAGGGGAGATTTGAAAAACTGTTTTTT. This gives the protein CASSLASGQGRFEKLFF.

The chain employs TRBV2 and TRBJ1-2; D is unclear. Trimming stripped 1 base from V and 4 bases from J, with 7 bases between. In germline, CDR1 is SNHLY, CDR2 FYNNEI. This CDR3 region has 13 residues. CDR3 nucleotide sequence: TGTGCCAGCAGTGAAGGGGAGATCTATGGCTACACCTTC. Translating it yields CASSEGEIYGYTF.

This chain joins TRBV2 and TRBJ2-7; 8 nucleotides match TRBD1. Germline CDR1 is SNHLY and CDR2 is FYNNEI. V lost 5 bases to trimming and J lost 5 bases; unmatched junction nucleotides: 2. The CDR3 is 12 residues long. The CDR3 loop is CASSQGADEQYF. Written as DNA, the CDR3 is TGTGCCAGCAGTCAGGGGGCGGACGAGCAGTACTTC.